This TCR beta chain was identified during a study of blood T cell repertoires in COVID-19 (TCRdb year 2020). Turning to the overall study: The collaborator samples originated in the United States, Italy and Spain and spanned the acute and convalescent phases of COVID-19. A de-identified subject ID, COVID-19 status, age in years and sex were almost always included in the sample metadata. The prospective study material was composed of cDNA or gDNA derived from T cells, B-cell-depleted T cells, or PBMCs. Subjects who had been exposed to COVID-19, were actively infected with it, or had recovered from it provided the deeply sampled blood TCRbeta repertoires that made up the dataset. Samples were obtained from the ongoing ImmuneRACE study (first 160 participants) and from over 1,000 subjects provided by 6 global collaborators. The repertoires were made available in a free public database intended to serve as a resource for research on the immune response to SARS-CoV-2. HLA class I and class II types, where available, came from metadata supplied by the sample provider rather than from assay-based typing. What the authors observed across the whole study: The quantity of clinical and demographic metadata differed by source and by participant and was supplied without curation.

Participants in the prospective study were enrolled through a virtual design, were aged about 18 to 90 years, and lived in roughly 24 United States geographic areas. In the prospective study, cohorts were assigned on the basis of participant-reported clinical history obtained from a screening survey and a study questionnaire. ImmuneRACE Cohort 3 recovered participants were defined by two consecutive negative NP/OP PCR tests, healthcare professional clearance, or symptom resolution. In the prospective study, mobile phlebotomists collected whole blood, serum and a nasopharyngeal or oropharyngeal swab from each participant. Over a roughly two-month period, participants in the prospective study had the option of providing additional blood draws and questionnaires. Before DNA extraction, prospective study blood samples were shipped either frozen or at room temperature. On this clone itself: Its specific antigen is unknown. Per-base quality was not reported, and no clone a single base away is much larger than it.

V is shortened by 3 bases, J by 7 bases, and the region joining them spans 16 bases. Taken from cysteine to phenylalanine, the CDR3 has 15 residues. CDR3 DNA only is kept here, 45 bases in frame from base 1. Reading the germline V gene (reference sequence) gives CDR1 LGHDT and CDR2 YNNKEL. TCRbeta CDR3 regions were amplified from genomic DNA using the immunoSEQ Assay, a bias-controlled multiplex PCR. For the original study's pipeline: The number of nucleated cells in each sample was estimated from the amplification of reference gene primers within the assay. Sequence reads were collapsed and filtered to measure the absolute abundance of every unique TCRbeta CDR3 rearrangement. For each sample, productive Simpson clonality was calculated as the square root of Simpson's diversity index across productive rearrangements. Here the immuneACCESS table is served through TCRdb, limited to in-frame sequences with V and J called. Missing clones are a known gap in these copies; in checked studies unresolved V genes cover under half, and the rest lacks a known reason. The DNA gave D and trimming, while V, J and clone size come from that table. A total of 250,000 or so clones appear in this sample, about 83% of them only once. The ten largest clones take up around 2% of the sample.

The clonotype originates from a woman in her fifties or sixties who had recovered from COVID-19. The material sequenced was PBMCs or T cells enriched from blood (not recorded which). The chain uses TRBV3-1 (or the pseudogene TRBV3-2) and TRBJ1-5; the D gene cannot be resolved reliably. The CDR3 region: CASSQDLGLWQPQHF. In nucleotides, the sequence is TGTGCCAGCAGCCAGGACTTGGGCCTTTGGCAGCCCCAGCATTTT.